This T cell receptor (beta chain) was identified during a study of blood T cells in healthy people across ages. In the study overall: Template switching recovered approximately one barcoded beta molecule for every two T cells. Overall study results and limits: Strongly correlated with naive T cell percentage was TCR beta diversity.

Comments on this clonotype: As yet, its antigen is unknown.

This CDR3 is 15 amino acids long. Unmatched junction bases numbered 4, after V lost 3 bases and J lost 1 base. Germline values: CDR1 SGDLS, CDR2 YYNGEE. Alongside a J-beta primer mix, a sample-barcoded 5' primer served in a second PCR lasting roughly 7 to 11 cycles. TCRdb ran MiXCR on the 5' RACE reads and lists one entry per CDR3 protein. The sample consists of roughly 730,000 distinct CDR3 sequences, 45% to 70% of them appearing once. Extraction of total RNA produced a minimum of 5 micrograms from each sample. The chain combines TRBV9 with TRBJ1-5; 7 nucleotides align to TRBD1. This receptor was obtained from a man aged 35 to 55 in good health. Sequenced sample: blood. The CDR3 loop is CASSATGVSNQPQHF. For the CDR3, the DNA is TGTGCCAGCAGCGCCACAGGGGTCAGCAATCAGCCCCAGCATTTT.